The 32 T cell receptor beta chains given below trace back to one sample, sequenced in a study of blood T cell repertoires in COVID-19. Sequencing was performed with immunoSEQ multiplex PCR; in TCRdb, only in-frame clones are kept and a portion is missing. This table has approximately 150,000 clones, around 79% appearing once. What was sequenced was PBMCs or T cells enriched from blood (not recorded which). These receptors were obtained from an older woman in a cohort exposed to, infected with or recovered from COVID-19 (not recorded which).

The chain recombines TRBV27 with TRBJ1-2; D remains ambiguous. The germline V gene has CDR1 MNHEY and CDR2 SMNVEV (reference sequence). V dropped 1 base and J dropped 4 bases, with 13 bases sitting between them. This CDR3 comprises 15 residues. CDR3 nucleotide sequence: TGTGCCAGCAGTTTATGGGGAGCCACCACCTATGGCTACACCTTC. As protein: CASSLWGATTYGYTF.

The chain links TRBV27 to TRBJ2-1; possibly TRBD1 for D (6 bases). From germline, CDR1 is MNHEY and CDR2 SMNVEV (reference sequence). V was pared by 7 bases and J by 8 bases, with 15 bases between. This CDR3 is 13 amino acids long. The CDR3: CASTWGGGDEQFF. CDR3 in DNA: TGTGCCAGCACTTGGGGTGGGGGCGATGAGCAGTTCTTC.

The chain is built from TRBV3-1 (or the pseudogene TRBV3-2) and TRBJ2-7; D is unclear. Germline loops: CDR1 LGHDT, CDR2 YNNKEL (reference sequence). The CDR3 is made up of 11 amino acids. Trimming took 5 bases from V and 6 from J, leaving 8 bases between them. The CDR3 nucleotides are TGTGCCAGCAGCACCGGCGGCGAGCAGTACTTC. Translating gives CASSTGGEQYF.

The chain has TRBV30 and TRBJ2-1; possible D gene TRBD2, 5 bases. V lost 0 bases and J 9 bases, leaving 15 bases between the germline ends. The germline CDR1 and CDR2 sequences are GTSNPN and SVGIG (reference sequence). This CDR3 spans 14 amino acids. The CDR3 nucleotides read TGTGCCTGGAGTGTAGAAGCCATCGCGGGTGAGCAGTTCTTC. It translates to CAWSVEAIAGEQFF.

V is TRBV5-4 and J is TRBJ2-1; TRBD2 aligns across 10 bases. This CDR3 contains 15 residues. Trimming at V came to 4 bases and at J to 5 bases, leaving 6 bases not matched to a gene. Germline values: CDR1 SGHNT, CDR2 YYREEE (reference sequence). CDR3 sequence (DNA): TGTGCCAGCAGCCCAACTAGCGGGGTTAACAATGAGCAGTTCTTC. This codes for CASSPTSGVNNEQFF.

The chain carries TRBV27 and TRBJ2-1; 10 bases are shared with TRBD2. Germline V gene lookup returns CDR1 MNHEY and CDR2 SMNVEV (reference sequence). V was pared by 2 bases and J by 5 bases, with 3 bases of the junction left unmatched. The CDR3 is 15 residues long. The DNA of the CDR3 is TGTGCCAGCAGTTTACGTAGCGGGAGGAACAATGAGCAGTTCTTC. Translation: CASSLRSGRNNEQFF.

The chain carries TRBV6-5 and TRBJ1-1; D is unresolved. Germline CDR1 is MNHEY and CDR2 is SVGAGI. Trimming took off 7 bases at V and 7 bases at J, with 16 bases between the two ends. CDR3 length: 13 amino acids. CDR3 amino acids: CASTLDGEGEAFF. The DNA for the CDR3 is TGTGCCAGCACCCTCGACGGGGAGGGTGAAGCTTTCTTT.

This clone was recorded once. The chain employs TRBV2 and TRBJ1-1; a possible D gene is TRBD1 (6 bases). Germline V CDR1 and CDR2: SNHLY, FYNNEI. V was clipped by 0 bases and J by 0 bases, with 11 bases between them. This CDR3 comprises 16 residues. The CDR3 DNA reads TGTGCCAGCAGTGAAGCGCCAACAGGGTTGAACACTGAAGCTTTCTTT. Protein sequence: CASSEAPTGLNTEAFF.

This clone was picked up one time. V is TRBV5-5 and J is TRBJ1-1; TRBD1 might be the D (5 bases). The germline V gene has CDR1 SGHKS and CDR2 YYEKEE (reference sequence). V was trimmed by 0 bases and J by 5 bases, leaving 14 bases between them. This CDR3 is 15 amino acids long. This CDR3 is CASSLAARVETEAFF. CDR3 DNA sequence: TGTGCCAGCAGCTTGGCGGCCAGGGTGGAAACTGAAGCTTTCTTT.

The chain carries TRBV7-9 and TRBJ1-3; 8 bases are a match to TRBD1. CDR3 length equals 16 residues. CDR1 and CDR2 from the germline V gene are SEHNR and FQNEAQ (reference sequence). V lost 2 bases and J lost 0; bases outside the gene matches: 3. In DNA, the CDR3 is TGTGCCAGCAGCTTACGAGGGACAGGCTCTGGAAACACCATATATTTT. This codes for CASSLRGTGSGNTIYF.

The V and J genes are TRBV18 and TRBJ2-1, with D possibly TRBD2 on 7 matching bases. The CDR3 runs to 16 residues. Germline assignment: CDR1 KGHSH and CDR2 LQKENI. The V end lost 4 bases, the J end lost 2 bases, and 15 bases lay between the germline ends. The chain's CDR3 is CASSLNGGRTYNEQFF. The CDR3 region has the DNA TGTGCCAGCTCACTCAACGGGGGGCGAACCTACAATGAGCAGTTCTTC.

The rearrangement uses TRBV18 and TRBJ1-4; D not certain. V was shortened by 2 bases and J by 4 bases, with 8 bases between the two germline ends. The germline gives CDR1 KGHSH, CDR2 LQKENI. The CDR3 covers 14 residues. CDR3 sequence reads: CASSPSALNEKLFF. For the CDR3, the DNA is TGTGCCAGCTCACCAAGCGCCCTTAATGAAAAACTGTTTTTT. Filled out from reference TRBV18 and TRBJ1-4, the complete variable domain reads NAGVMQNPRHLVRRRGQEARLRCSPMKGHSHVYWYRQLPEEGLKFMVYLQKENIIDESGMPKERFSAEFPKEGPSILRIQQVVRGDSAAYFCASSPSALNEKLFFGSGTQLSVL.

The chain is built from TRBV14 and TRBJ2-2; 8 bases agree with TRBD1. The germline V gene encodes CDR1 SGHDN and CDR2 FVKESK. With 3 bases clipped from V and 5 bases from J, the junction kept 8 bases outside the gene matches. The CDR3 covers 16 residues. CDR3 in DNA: TGTGCCAGCAGCCATACGAGGACAGGGAGGACCGGGGAGCTGTTTTTT. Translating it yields CASSHTRTGRTGELFF.

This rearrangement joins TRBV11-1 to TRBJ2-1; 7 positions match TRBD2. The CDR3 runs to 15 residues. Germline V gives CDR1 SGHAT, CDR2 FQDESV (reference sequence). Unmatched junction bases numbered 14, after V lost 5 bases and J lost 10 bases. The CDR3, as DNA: TGTGCCAGCAGCCTTGGACTAGTCGGGGTCAGAGAGCAGTTCTTC. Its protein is CASSLGLVGVREQFF.

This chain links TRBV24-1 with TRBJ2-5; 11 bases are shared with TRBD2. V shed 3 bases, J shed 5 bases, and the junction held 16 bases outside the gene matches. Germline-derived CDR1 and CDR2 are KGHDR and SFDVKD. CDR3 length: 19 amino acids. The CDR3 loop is CATSDPAGLADGVGETQYF. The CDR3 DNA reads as TGTGCCACCAGTGATCCTGCGGGACTAGCGGATGGCGTAGGGGAGACCCAGTACTTC.

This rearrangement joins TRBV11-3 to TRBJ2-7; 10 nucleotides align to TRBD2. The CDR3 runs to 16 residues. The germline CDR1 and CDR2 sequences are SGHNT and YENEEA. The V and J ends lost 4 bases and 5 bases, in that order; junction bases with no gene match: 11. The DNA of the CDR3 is TGTGCCAGCAGCTGGAGACTAGGGACTAGCGACCACGAGCAGTACTTC. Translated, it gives CASSWRLGTSDHEQYF.

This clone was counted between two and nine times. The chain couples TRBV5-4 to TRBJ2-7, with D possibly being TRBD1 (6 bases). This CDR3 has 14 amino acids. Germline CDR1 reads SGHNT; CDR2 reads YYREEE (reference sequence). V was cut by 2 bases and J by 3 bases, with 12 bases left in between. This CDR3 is CASSLSRGNYEQYF. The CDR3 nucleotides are TGTGCCAGCAGCTTAAGCAGGGGCAACTACGAGCAGTACTTC.

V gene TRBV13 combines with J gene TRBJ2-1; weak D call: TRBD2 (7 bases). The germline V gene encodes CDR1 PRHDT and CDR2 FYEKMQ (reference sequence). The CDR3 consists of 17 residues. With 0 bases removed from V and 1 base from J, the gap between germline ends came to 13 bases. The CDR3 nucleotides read TGTGCCAGCAGCTTAGGCGGGGGGCGGGGTTCCTACAATGAGCAGTTCTTC. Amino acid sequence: CASSLGGGRGSYNEQFF. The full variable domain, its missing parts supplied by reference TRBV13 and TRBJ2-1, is AAGVIQSPRHLIKEKRETATLKCYPIPRHDTVYWYQQGPGQDPQFLISFYEKMQSDKGSIPDRFSAQQFSDYHSELNMSSLELGDSALYFCASSLGGGRGSYNEQFFGPGTRLTVL.

In DNA form, the CDR3 reads TGCGCCAGCAGCCAAGATTGGGGCACGGGAGGGGCCTACAATGAGCAGTTCTTC. It specifies CASSQDWGTGGAYNEQFF. The chain recombines TRBV4-3 with TRBJ2-1; TRBD2 aligns across 8 bases. CDR1 is LGHNA, CDR2 YSLEER, per germline. The CDR3 runs 18 residues. V shed 0 bases and J 2 bases; nucleotides not matched to a gene: 9.

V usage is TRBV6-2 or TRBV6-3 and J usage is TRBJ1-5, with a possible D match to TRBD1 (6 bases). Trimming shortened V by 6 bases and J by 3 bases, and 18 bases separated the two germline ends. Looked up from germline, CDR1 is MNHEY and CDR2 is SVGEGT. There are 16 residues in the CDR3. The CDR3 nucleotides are TGTGCCAGCAGCCCCATCCCGACAGGCCCCAATCAGCCCCAGCATTTT. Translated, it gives CASSPIPTGPNQPQHF.

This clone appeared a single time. CDR3 nucleotide sequence: TGTGCCAGCAGCAACAGGGGGCTCACAGATACGCAGTATTTT. It is translated as CASSNRGLTDTQYF. The chain links TRBV5-6 to TRBJ2-3; 9 bases line up with TRBD1. The CDR3 is 14 residues long. CDR1 SGHDT and CDR2 YYEEEE come from the germline V gene. J was trimmed by 2 bases and V by 4 bases; bases with no gene match: 2.

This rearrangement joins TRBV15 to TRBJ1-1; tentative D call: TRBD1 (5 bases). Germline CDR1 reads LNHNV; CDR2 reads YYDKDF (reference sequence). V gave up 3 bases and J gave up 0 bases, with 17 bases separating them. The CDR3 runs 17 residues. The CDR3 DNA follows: TGTGCCACCAGCAGCTACTCCGGGACTGCCATGAACACTGAAGCTTTCTTT. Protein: CATSSYSGTAMNTEAFF.

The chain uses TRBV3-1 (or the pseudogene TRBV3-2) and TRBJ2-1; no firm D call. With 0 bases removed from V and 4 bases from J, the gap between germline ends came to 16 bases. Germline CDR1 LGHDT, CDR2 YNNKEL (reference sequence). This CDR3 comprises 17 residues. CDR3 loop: CASSQDLTEGTYNEQFF. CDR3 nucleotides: TGTGCCAGCAGCCAAGATCTCACAGAAGGTACATACAATGAGCAGTTCTTC.

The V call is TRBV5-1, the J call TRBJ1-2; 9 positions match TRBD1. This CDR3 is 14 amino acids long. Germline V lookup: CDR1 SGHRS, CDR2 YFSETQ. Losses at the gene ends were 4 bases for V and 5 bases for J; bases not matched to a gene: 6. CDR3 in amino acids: CASSLNGQGYGYTF. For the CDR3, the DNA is TGCGCCAGCAGCCTGAACGGACAGGGGTATGGCTACACCTTC.

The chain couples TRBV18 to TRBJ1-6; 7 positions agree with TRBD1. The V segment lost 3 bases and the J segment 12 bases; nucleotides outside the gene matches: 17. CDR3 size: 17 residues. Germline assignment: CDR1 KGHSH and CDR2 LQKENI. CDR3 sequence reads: CASSPWSRDSLAGPLHF. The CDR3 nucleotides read TGTGCCAGCTCACCTTGGTCCCGGGACAGTCTCGCCGGACCCCTCCACTTT.

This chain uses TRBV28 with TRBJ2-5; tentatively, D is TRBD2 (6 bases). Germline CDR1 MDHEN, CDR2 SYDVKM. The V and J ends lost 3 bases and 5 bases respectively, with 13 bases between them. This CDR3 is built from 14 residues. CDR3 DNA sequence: TGTGCCAGCAGTTTTGGGGGGATCGGGGAGACCCAGTACTTC. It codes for CASSFGGIGETQYF.

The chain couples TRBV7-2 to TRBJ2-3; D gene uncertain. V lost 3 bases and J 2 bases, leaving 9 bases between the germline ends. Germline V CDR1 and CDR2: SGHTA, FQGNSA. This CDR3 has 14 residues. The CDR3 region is CASSFGLVTDTQYF. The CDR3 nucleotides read TGTGCCAGCAGCTTTGGTCTAGTCACAGATACGCAGTATTTT.

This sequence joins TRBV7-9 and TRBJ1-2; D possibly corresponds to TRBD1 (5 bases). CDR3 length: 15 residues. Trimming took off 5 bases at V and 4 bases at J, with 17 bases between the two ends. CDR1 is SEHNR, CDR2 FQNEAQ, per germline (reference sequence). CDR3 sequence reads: CASSNKGGAGYGYTF. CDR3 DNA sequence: TGTGCCAGCAGCAACAAGGGAGGGGCCGGCTATGGCTACACCTTC.

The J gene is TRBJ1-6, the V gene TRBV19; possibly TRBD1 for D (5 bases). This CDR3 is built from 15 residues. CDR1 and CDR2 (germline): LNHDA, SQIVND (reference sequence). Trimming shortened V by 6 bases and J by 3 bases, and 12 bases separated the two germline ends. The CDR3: CASRRGRGYNSPLHF. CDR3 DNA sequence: TGTGCCAGTAGAAGGGGAAGGGGCTATAATTCACCCCTCCACTTT.

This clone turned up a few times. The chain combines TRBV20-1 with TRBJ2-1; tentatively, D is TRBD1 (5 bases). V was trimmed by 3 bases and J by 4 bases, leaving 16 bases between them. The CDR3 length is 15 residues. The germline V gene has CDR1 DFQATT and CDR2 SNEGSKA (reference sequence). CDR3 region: CSASRSAGIYNEQFF. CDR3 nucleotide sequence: TGCAGTGCTAGTAGATCGGCAGGGATTTACAATGAGCAGTTCTTC.

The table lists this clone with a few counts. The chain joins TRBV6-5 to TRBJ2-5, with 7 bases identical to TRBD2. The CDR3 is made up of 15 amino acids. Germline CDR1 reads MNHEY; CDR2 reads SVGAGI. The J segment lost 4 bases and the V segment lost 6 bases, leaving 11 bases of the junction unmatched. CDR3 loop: CASRKLAVGGETQYF. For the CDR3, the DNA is TGTGCCAGCAGGAAGCTAGCGGTGGGGGGAGAGACCCAGTACTTC.

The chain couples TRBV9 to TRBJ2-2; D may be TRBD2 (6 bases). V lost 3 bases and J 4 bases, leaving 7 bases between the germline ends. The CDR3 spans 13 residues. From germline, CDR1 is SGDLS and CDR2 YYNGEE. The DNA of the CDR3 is TGTGCCAGCAGCGAGCGGGTCACCGGGGAGCTGTTTTTT. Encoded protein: CASSERVTGELFF.